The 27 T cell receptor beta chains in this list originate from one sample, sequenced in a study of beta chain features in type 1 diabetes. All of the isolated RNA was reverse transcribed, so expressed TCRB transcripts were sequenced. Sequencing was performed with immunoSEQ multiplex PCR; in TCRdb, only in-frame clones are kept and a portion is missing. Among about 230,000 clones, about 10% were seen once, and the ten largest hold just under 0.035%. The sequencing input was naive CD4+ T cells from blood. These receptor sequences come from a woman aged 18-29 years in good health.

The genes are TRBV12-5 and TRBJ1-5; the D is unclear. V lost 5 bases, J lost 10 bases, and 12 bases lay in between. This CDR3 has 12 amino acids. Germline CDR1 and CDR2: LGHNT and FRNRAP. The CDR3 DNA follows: TGTGCTAGTGGTGGAGTAGGCCATCCCCAGCATTTT. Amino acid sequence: CASGGVGHPQHF.

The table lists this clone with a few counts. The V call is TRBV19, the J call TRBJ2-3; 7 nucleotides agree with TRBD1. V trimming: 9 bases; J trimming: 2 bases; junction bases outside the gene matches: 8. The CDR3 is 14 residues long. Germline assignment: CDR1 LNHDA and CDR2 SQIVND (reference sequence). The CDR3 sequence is CARDRVKTTDTQYF. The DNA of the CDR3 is TGTGCCAGAGACAGGGTAAAAACCACAGATACGCAGTATTTT.

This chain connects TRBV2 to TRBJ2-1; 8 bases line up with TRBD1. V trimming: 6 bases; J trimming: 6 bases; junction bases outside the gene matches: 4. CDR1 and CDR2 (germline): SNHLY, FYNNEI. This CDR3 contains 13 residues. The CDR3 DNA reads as TGTGCCAGCAGCCCCACAGGGGGCAATGAGCAGTTCTTC. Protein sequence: CASSPTGGNEQFF.

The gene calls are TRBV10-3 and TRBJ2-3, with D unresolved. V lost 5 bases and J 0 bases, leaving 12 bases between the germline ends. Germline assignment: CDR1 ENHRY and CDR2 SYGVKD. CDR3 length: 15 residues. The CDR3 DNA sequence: TGTGCCATCAGTAAGGAGTTCGGGAGCACAGATACGCAGTATTTT. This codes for CAISKEFGSTDTQYF.

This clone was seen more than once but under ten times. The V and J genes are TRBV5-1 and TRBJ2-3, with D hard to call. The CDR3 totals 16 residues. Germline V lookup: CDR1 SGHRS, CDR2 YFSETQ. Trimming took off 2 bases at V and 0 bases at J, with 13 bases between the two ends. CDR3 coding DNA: TGCGCCAGCAGCTTTATCGGAGACGGGAGCACAGATACGCAGTATTTT. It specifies CASSFIGDGSTDTQYF.

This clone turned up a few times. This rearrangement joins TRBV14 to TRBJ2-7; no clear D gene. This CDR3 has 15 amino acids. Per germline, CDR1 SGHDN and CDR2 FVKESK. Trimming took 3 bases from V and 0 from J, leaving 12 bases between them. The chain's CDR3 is CASSHKGGISYEQYF. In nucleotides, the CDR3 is TGTGCCAGCAGCCATAAAGGCGGTATCTCCTACGAGCAGTACTTC.

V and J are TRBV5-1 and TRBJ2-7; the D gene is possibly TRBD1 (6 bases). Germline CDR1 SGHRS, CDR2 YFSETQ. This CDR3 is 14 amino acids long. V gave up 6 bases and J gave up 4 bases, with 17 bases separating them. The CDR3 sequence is CASNRDGTFYEQYF. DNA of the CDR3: TGCGCCAGCAACCGGGACGGGACATTTTACGAGCAGTACTTC.

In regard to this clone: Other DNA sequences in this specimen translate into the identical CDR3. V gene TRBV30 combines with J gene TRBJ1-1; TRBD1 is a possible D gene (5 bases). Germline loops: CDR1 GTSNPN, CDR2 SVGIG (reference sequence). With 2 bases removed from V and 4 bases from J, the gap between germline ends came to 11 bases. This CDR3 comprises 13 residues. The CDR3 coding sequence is TGTGCCTGGAGTTCAAGGGGCGGCACTGAAGCTTTCTTT. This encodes CAWSSRGGTEAFF.

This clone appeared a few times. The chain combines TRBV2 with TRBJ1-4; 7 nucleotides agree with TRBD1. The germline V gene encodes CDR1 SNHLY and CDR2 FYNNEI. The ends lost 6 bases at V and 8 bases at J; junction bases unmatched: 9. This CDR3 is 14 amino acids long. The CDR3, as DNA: TGTGCCAGCAGCCCCTCCCGACAGGGCGAAAAACTGTTTTTT. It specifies CASSPSRQGEKLFF.

The CDR3 is CASSVDSYGYTF. The CDR3 DNA sequence: TGTGCCAGCAGCGTAGACTCTTATGGCTACACCTTC. The gene calls are TRBV9 and TRBJ1-2; D is undetermined. Germline CDR1 reads SGDLS; CDR2 reads YYNGEE. The CDR3 is 12 residues long. Trimming pared 0 bases from V and 5 bases from J, leaving 5 bases between.

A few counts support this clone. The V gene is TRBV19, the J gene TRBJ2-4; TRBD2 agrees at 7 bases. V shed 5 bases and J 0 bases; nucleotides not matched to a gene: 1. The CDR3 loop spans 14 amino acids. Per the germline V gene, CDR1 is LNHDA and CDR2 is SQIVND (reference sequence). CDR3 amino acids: CASSLAVAKNIQYF. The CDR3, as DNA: TGTGCCAGTAGTCTAGCGGTAGCCAAAAACATTCAGTACTTC.

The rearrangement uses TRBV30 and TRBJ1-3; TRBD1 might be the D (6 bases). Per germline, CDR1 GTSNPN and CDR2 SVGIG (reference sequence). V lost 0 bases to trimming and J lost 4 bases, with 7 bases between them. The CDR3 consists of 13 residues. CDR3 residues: CAWSVTGGNTIYF. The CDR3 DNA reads TGTGCCTGGAGTGTAACAGGGGGAAACACCATATATTTT. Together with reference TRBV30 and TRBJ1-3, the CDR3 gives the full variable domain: SQTIHQWPATLVQPVGSPLSLECTVEGTSNPNLYWYRQAAGRGLQLLFYSVGIGQISSEVPQNLSASRPQDRQFILSSKKLLLSDSGFYLCAWSVTGGNTIYFGEGSWLTVV.

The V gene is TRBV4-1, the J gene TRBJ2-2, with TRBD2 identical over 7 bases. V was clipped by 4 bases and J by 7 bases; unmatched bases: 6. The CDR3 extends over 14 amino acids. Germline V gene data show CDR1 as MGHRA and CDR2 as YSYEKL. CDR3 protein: CASSLRLADGELFF. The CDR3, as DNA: TGCGCCAGCAGCCTGAGACTAGCCGACGGGGAGCTGTTTTTT.

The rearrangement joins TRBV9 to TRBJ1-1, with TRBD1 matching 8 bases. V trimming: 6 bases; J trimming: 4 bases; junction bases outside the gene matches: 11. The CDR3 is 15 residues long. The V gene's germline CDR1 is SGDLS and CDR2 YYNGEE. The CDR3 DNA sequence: TGTGCCAGCACCAAGGACAGGGTGGGGAGCACTGAAGCTTTCTTT. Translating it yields CASTKDRVGSTEAFF.

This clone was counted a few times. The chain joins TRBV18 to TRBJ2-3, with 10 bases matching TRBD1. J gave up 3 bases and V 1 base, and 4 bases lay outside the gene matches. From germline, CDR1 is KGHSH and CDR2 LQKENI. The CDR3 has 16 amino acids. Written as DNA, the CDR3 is TGTGCCAGCTCACCACAGCGGACAGGGGGGACAGATACGCAGTATTTT. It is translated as CASSPQRTGGTDTQYF.

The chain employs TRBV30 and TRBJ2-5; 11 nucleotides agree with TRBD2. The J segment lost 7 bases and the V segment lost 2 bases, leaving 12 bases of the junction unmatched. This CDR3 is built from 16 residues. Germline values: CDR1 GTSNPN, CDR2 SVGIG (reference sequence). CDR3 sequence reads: CAWSRLAGGVGVTQYF. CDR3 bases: TGTGCCTGGAGTAGGCTAGCGGGAGGCGTAGGTGTGACCCAGTACTTC.

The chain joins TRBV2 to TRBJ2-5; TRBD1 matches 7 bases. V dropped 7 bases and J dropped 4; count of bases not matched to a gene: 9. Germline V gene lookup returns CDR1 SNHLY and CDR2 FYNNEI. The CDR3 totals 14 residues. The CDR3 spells CASTLDRSGETQYF. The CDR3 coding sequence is TGTGCCAGCACCCTGGACAGGAGTGGAGAGACCCAGTACTTC.

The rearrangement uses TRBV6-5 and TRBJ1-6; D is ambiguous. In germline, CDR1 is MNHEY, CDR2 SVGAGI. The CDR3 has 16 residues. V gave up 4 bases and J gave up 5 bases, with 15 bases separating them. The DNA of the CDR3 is TGTGCCAGCAGTTTCTCCGCGAGGATCGATAATTCACCCCTCCACTTT. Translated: CASSFSARIDNSPLHF.

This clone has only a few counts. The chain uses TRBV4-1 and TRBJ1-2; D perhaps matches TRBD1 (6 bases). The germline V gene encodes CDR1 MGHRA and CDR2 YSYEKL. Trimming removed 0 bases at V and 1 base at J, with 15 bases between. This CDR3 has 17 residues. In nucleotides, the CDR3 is TGCGCCAGCAGCCAAGATGACAGGCTCCAATTTAACTATGGCTACACCTTC. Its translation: CASSQDDRLQFNYGYTF.

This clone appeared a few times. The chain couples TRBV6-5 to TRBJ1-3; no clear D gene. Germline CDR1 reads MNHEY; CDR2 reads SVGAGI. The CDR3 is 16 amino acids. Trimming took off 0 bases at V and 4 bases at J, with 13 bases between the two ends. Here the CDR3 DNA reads TGTGCCAGCAGTTACTCGGGAGGGAACCTAGGAAACACCATATATTTT. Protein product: CASSYSGGNLGNTIYF.

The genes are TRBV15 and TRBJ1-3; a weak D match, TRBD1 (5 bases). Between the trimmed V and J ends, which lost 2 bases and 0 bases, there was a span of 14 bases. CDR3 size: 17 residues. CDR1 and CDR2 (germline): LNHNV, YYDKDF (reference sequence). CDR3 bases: TGTGCCACCAGCAGAAGCCGTGGACAATTCTCTGGAAACACCATATATTTT. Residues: CATSRSRGQFSGNTIYF.

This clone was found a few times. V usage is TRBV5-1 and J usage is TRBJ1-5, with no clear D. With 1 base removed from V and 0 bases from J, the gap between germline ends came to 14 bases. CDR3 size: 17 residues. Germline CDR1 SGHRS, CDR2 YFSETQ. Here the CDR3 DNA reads TGCGCCAGCAGCTTGATCCCAGTGGCTTATAGCAATCAGCCCCAGCATTTT. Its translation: CASSLIPVAYSNQPQHF.

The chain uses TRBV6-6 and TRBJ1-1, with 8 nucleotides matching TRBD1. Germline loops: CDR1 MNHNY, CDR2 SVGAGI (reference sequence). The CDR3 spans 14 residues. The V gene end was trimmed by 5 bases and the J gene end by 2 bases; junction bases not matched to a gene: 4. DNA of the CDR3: TGTGCCAGCAGTGACACAGGGGGAAACACTGAAGCTTTCTTT. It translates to CASSDTGGNTEAFF.

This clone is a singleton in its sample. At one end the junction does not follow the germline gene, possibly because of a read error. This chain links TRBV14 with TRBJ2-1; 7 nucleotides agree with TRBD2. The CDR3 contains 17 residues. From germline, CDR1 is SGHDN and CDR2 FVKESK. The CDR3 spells CASSQGRASGIYSEQFF. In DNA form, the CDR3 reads TGTGCCAGCAGCCAAGGCAGGGCTAGCGGAATTTACAGTGAGCAGTTCTTC.

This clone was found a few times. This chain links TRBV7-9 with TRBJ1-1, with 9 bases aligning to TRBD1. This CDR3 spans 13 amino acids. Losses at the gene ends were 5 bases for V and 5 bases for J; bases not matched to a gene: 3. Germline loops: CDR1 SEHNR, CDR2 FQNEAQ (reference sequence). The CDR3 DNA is TGTGCCAGCAGCCTGGACAGGGGAACTGAAGCTTTCTTT. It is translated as CASSLDRGTEAFF.

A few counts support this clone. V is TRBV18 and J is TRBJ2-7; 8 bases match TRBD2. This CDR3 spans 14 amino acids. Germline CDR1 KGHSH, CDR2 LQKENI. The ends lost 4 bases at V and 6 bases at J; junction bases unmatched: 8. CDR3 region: CASSRAGGGGEQYF. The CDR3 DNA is TGTGCCAGCTCACGCGCCGGGGGGGGAGGCGAGCAGTACTTC.

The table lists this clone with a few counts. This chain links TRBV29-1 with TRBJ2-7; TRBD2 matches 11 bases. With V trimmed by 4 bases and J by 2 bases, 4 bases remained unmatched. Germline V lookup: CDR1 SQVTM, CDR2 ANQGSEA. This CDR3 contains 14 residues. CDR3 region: CSVGRLAGTYEQYF. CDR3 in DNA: TGCAGCGTTGGAAGACTAGCGGGGACCTACGAGCAGTACTTC.